The T cell receptor (beta chain) under discussion was sequenced for a study of blood T cell repertoires in COVID-19. Overall study: The United States, Italy and Spain were the sources of the acute and convalescent COVID-19 samples. T cells, B-cell-depleted T cells, or PBMCs provided the cDNA or gDNA that served as material.

Per the original methods: Estimates of nucleated cell counts were drawn from the amplification of reference gene primers. Only in-frame clones appear in the TCRdb table, and some are missing; sequencing was by immunoSEQ multiplex PCR. Clonal size and the V and J genes are those of that table, whereas D and trimming came from the DNA. The sample records over 85,000 clones, approximately 86% being singletons. This clone was recorded once. The CDR3 length is 12 residues. Germline V lookup: CDR1 SGHTA, CDR2 FQGTGA. V shed 5 bases and J shed 10 bases, with 9 bases lying between them. Source material: peripheral blood. The sequence was collected from an elderly woman with acute or convalescent COVID-19. This chain joins TRBV7-3 and TRBJ1-6; D gene ambiguous. The chain's CDR3 is CASSTGRSPLHF. The CDR3 region has the DNA TGTGCCAGCAGCACGGGTAGGTCACCCCTCCACTTT.